The 30 T cell receptor beta chains in this list originate from one sample, sequenced in a study of cytomegalovirus exposure and HLA in healthy donors. It was with 60 Vbeta and 13 Jbeta primers that the PCR ran. The data were produced by immunoSEQ multiplex PCR, yet TCRdb's version contains in-frame clones alone and is incomplete. The data show 150,000 to 200,000 clones, nearly 80% seen once. Sample: PBMCs. These receptors originate from a man aged 50-59 years in good health and CMV-seropositive.

This sequence joins TRBV6-1 and TRBJ2-7; 7 bases agree with TRBD1. This CDR3 spans 16 amino acids. From germline, CDR1 is MNHNS and CDR2 SASEGT. Germline trimming cut 4 bases from V and 4 bases from J; bases unmatched to any gene: 13. CDR3 protein: CASSGDSKWGPYEQYV. The CDR3 DNA reads TGTGCCAGCAGTGGGGACAGCAAATGGGGCCCGTACGAGCAGTACGTC.

This sequence joins TRBV10-1 and TRBJ2-2; 10 positions agree with TRBD1. Germline V CDR1 and CDR2: WNHNN, SYGVQD (reference sequence). V gave up 7 bases and J gave up 4 bases; unmatched junction bases: 3. The CDR3 is made up of 14 amino acids. This CDR3 is CASKGQGSTGELFF. In nucleotides, the CDR3 is TGCGCCAGCAAGGGACAGGGGTCCACCGGGGAGCTGTTTTTT.

This chain connects TRBV5-4 to TRBJ1-1; 8 bases line up with TRBD1. CDR1 is SGHNT, CDR2 YYREEE, per germline (reference sequence). This CDR3 spans 13 amino acids. The J segment lost 6 bases and the V segment lost 4 bases, leaving 5 bases of the junction unmatched. CDR3 amino acids: CASSGGQGPEAFF. The CDR3 DNA reads TGTGCCAGCAGCGGAGGACAGGGCCCTGAAGCTTTCTTT.

This sequence joins TRBV7-9 and TRBJ1-6; 7 nucleotides match TRBD1. V lost 8 bases and J lost 9; bases outside the gene matches: 7. Germline CDR1 SEHNR, CDR2 FQNEAQ (reference sequence). The CDR3 is made up of 13 amino acids. CDR3 protein: CASEGDRGSPLHF. CDR3 bases: TGTGCCAGCGAGGGGGACAGAGGTTCACCCCTCCACTTT.

V usage is TRBV2 and J usage is TRBJ2-2, with 8 nucleotides matching TRBD1. The J segment lost 1 base and the V segment lost 7 bases, leaving 5 bases of the junction unmatched. The CDR3 is 15 residues long. The germline V gene encodes CDR1 SNHLY and CDR2 FYNNEI. The CDR3 reads CASTPGQVNTGELFF. Here the CDR3 DNA reads TGTGCCAGCACCCCGGGACAGGTGAACACCGGGGAGCTGTTTTTT. Complete variable domain (other parts from reference TRBV2 and TRBJ2-2): EPEVTQTPSHQVTQMGQEVILRCVPISNHLYFYWYRQILGQKVEFLVSFYNNEISEKSEIFDDQFSVERPDGSNFTLKIRSTKLEDSAMYFCASTPGQVNTGELFFGEGSRLTVL.

The rearrangement uses TRBV6-5 and TRBJ1-2; maybe TRBD1 (5 bases). Per the germline V gene, CDR1 is MNHEY and CDR2 is SVGAGI. The CDR3 runs 15 residues. V was shortened by 0 bases and J by 6 bases, with 14 bases between the two germline ends. The CDR3, as DNA: TGTGCCAGCAGTTACTCCTCCAGGGATAAAAATGGCTACACCTTC. Its translation: CASSYSSRDKNGYTF.

This chain uses TRBV4-1 with TRBJ2-1, with D maybe TRBD1 (8 bases). Trimming left V 3 bases short and J 9 bases short, with 21 bases between. The CDR3 spans 16 residues. Per germline, CDR1 MGHRA and CDR2 YSYEKL. CDR3 protein: CASSQQARQGRGEQFF. In nucleotides, the CDR3 is TGCGCCAGCAGCCAGCAAGCGAGACAGGGGAGGGGTGAGCAGTTCTTC.

This rearrangement joins TRBV5-5 to TRBJ2-3; 7 nucleotides match TRBD1. The CDR3 consists of 17 residues. With 4 bases clipped from V and 6 bases from J, the junction kept 17 bases outside the gene matches. CDR1 SGHKS and CDR2 YYEKEE come from the germline V gene (reference sequence). CDR3 protein: CASSLHLTGRGVDTQYF. For the CDR3, the DNA is TGTGCCAGCAGCCTCCATCTGACAGGGCGCGGTGTGGATACGCAGTATTTT.

The chain recombines TRBV28 with TRBJ2-7, with D tentatively TRBD2 (6 bases). This CDR3 contains 15 residues. The germline CDR1 and CDR2 sequences are MDHEN and SYDVKM. The V gene lost 3 bases and the J gene lost 4 bases, with 16 bases spanning the gap. This CDR3 is CASSFRDLSVYEQYF. The CDR3, as DNA: TGTGCCAGCAGTTTTCGGGACTTAAGCGTGTACGAGCAGTACTTC.

The genes are TRBV7-6 and TRBJ2-2; D may be TRBD1 (5 bases). Germline V lookup: CDR1 SGHVS, CDR2 FNYEAQ. The CDR3 has 16 amino acids. V shed 4 bases and J shed 0 bases, with 12 bases lying between them. The CDR3: CASSYLGLTNTGELFF. CDR3 nucleotides: TGTGCCAGCAGCTACCTGGGGCTGACGAACACCGGGGAGCTGTTTTTT.

This chain uses TRBV7-9 with TRBJ2-7; tentative D call: TRBD2 (5 bases). Per germline, CDR1 SEHNR and CDR2 FQNEAQ (reference sequence). CDR3 length: 12 amino acids. V lost 6 bases and J 6 bases, leaving 12 bases between the germline ends. CDR3 nucleotides: TGTGCCAGCAGATCCACGGGAACCGAGCAGTACTTC. Amino acids: CASRSTGTEQYF.

In DNA form, the CDR3 reads TGTGCCAGCAGCCTCCCCCGTGTCGGCTACACCTTC. It translates to CASSLPRVGYTF. The rearrangement joins TRBV28 to TRBJ1-2; no clear D. V was shortened by 6 bases and J by 8 bases, with 13 bases between the two germline ends. The germline gives CDR1 MDHEN, CDR2 SYDVKM. The CDR3 extends over 12 amino acids.

This clone has a handful of counts. V and J are TRBV9 and TRBJ2-3; 10 bases are a match to TRBD2. The CDR3 is made up of 17 amino acids. V was pared by 0 bases and J by 5 bases, with 9 bases of the junction left unmatched. Germline V lookup: CDR1 SGDLS, CDR2 YYNGEE. The CDR3: CASSVVGLAGALDTQYF. For the CDR3, the DNA is TGTGCCAGCAGCGTAGTAGGCCTAGCGGGGGCCCTAGATACGCAGTATTTT.

The chain couples TRBV5-4 to TRBJ1-2; no clear D gene. V lost 0 bases, J lost 7 bases, and 13 bases lay in between. Per germline, CDR1 SGHNT and CDR2 YYREEE (reference sequence). There are 14 residues in the CDR3. The CDR3 bases are TGTGCCAGCAGCTTGGGGGGAGAGGGAGGTGGCTACACCTTC. It encodes CASSLGGEGGGYTF. The whole variable domain, remainder taken from reference TRBV5-4 and TRBJ1-2, is ETGVTQSPTHLIKTRGQQVTLRCSSQSGHNTVSWYQQALGQGPQFIFQYYREEENGRGNFPPRFSGLQFPNYSSELNVNALELDDSALYLCASSLGGEGGGYTFGSGTRLTVV.

The chain's CDR3 is CARRGQELTRANVLTF. DNA for the CDR3: TGTGCCCGCCGGGGACAGGAGCTAACGCGGGCCAACGTCCTGACTTTC. This chain connects TRBV2 to TRBJ2-6; 8 nucleotides line up with TRBD1. There are 16 residues in the CDR3. Germline trimming cut 11 bases from V and 5 bases from J; bases unmatched to any gene: 14. Looked up from germline, CDR1 is SNHLY and CDR2 is FYNNEI. The whole variable domain, filled in from reference TRBV2 and TRBJ2-6, reads EPEVTQTPSHQVTQMGQEVILRCVPISNHLYFYWYRQILGQKVEFLVSFYNNEISEKSEIFDDQFSVERPDGSNFTLKIRSTKLEDSAMYFCARRGQELTRANVLTFGAGSRLTVL.

The V and J genes are TRBV5-1 and TRBJ2-1; TRBD2 matches 10 bases. CDR1 is SGHRS, CDR2 YFSETQ, per germline. The length of the CDR3 is 17 residues. The trim removed 3 bases at V and 0 bases at J, leaving 6 bases unmatched. The chain's CDR3 is CASSSAAGGSSYNEQFF. CDR3 DNA: TGCGCCAGCAGCTCTGCAGCGGGGGGGAGCTCCTACAATGAGCAGTTCTTC.

This chain connects TRBV28 to TRBJ1-1, with 9 bases identical to TRBD1. Per the germline V gene, CDR1 is MDHEN and CDR2 is SYDVKM. CDR3 size: 15 residues. V was clipped by 5 bases and J by 3 bases; unmatched bases: 7. This CDR3 reads CASSPNYRGHTEAFF. The CDR3 bases are TGTGCCAGCAGTCCAAACTACAGGGGGCACACTGAAGCTTTCTTT.

To note about this clone: Different DNA sequences within this sample yield the same CDR3. The rearrangement joins TRBV6-1 to TRBJ2-7; 8 bases align to TRBD1. The CDR3 runs 13 residues. Germline V gene lookup returns CDR1 MNHNS and CDR2 SASEGT. The CDR3 here is CASSERWTGKNFV. CDR3 sequence (DNA): TGTGCCAGCAGTGAGAGGTGGACAGGGAAAAACTTCGTC.

V and J are TRBV5-1 and TRBJ2-2; TRBD1 aligns across 7 bases. Germline V gene data show CDR1 as SGHRS and CDR2 as YFSETQ. The trim removed 0 bases at V and 1 base at J, leaving 0 bases unmatched. The CDR3 is 15 amino acids. The CDR3 protein is CASSLGDRNTGELFF. The CDR3 region has the DNA TGCGCCAGCAGCTTGGGGGACAGGAACACCGGGGAGCTGTTTTTT.

Details on this clone: The junction and the germline gene differ at one end; a read error may be behind it. The chain combines TRBV6-5 with TRBJ1-4, with TRBD1 identical over 8 bases. Germline CDR1 MNHEY, CDR2 SVGAGI. This CDR3 comprises 15 residues. Here the CDR3 reads CASSRNRGIYETLFF. CDR3 coding DNA: TGTGCCAGCAGCCGGAACAGGGGGATTTATGAAACACTGTTTTTT.

V and J are TRBV10-2 and TRBJ1-1; weak D call: TRBD1 (5 bases). CDR1 and CDR2 (germline): WSHSY, SAAADI. CDR3 length equals 16 residues. V was clipped by 2 bases and J by 1 base, with 14 bases between them. In DNA, the CDR3 is TGCGCCAGCAGTGAGGTGTACAGGAGAGCGAACACTGAAGCTTTCTTT. Its translation: CASSEVYRRANTEAFF.

The V and J genes are TRBV19 and TRBJ1-5; a weak D match, TRBD1 (6 bases). This CDR3 comprises 15 residues. Germline V gene data show CDR1 as LNHDA and CDR2 as SQIVND (reference sequence). Trimming took 3 bases from V and 3 from J, leaving 12 bases between them. The CDR3: CASSMETGYNQPQHF. CDR3 coding DNA: TGTGCCAGTAGTATGGAGACAGGTTACAATCAGCCCCAGCATTTT.

The chain is built from TRBV9 and TRBJ1-1; TRBD1 matches at 7 bases. Per the germline V gene, CDR1 is SGDLS and CDR2 is YYNGEE. V trimming: 3 bases; J trimming: 0 bases; junction bases outside the gene matches: 5. This CDR3 is 15 amino acids long. In DNA form, the CDR3 reads TGTGCCAGCAGCGCCATTACAGGGGTGAACACTGAAGCTTTCTTT. Encoded protein: CASSAITGVNTEAFF.

This clone was seen a few times. The rearrangement uses TRBV6-6 and TRBJ1-4; 7 positions match TRBD1. V trimming: 8 bases; J trimming: 8 bases; junction bases outside the gene matches: 11. Germline V gene sequence: CDR1 MNHNY, CDR2 SVGAGI (reference sequence). The CDR3 length is 14 residues. CDR3 coding DNA: TGTGCCAGCCGTATGGGGCAGGGGGACGAAAAACTGTTTTTT. Translating gives CASRMGQGDEKLFF.

The chain employs TRBV28 and TRBJ1-2, with D perhaps matching TRBD1 (6 bases). This CDR3 comprises 13 residues. The germline V and J ends were trimmed by 6 bases and 7 bases, with 15 bases remaining between them. Germline lookup yields CDR1 MDHEN and CDR2 SYDVKM. The CDR3 loop reads CASRPTGFGGYTF. The CDR3 DNA is TGTGCCAGCAGACCTACAGGGTTTGGTGGCTACACCTTC.

The chain recombines TRBV7-3 with TRBJ2-1; D ambiguous. Between the trimmed V and J ends, which lost 7 bases and 0 bases, there was a span of 16 bases. CDR3 length equals 16 residues. The germline CDR1 and CDR2 sequences are SGHTA and FQGTGA. The CDR3 DNA reads TGTGCCAGCACCCTCGCCGGGTCCTACTCCTACAATGAGCAGTTCTTC. It yields the protein CASTLAGSYSYNEQFF.

This clone was observed a few times. The chain is built from TRBV6-1 and TRBJ2-5; a weak D match, TRBD2 (5 bases). The CDR3 has 14 amino acids. Germline CDR1 MNHNS, CDR2 SASEGT. V lost 8 bases to trimming and J lost 7 bases, with 20 bases between them. CDR3 sequence reads: CASVLGPSGGTQYF. The CDR3 DNA follows: TGTGCCAGCGTGCTTGGACCGAGCGGCGGGACCCAGTACTTC.

This clone turned up a few times. J is TRBJ1-5 and V is TRBV27; D gene uncertain. The CDR3 extends over 15 amino acids. Deletions cut 2 bases from V and 9 bases from J, with 17 bases between. Germline V gives CDR1 MNHEY, CDR2 SMNVEV (reference sequence). CDR3 protein: CASSLAGPSAGPQHF. The CDR3 nucleotides are TGTGCCAGCAGTTTAGCTGGGCCCTCGGCGGGGCCCCAGCATTTT.

The CDR3 spells CASTTQGWRNEKLFF. The CDR3 DNA follows: TGTGCCAGCACCACTCAGGGATGGCGAAATGAAAAACTGTTTTTT. The chain couples TRBV2 to TRBJ1-4; D is perhaps TRBD1 (5 bases). Deletions cut 7 bases from V and 5 bases from J, with 17 bases between. Looked up from germline, CDR1 is SNHLY and CDR2 is FYNNEI. The CDR3 contains 15 residues.

V is TRBV28 and J is TRBJ1-1, with 9 bases fitting TRBD1. CDR1 is MDHEN, CDR2 SYDVKM, per germline. The CDR3 consists of 14 residues. V gave up 5 bases and J gave up 5 bases; unmatched junction bases: 6. The CDR3 reads CASSGDRAGTEAFF. The CDR3 bases are TGTGCCAGCAGTGGGGACAGGGCGGGAACTGAAGCTTTCTTT.